This TCR beta chain emerged from a study of blood T cell repertoires in COVID-19 (dated by TCRdb to about 2020). Study-level background: The collaborator samples originated in the United States, Italy and Spain and spanned the acute and convalescent phases of COVID-19. The samples were drawn from the first 160 participants of the ongoing ImmuneRACE study and from 1,254 subjects provided by 6 global collaborators. The material from the prospective study consisted of cDNA or gDNA derived from T cells, B-cell-depleted T cells, or PBMCs. HLA class I and class II types, where available, came from metadata supplied by the sample provider rather than from assay-based typing. The repertoires were released in a freely available public database meant as a resource for research on the immune response to SARS-CoV-2. Sample metadata almost always included a de-identified subject ID, COVID-19 status, age in years and sex. Deeply sampled blood TCRbeta repertoires from subjects exposed to, actively infected with, or recovered from COVID-19 were included in the dataset.

Broader findings and caveats from the paper: The amount of clinical and demographic metadata varied by source and participant and was provided uncurated.

Between the V and J ends, shortened by 4 bases and 4 bases respectively, the junction contains 22 bases. The CDR3 spans 17 residues, from the cysteine through the phenylalanine. Only the CDR3 portion is preserved as DNA: 51 bases, with reading frame beginning at the first base. CDR1 and CDR2, per the germline V gene, are SGHDN and FVKESK. This clone was seen once. Which antigen it targets is not known. No qualities accompany the bases; no much larger clone lies one base away. In the prospective study, participants were about 18 to 89 years old, resided in 24 geographic areas of the United States, and were enrolled through a virtual design. To assign participants to cohorts, the prospective study relied on clinical history that participants themselves reported in a screening survey and a study questionnaire. A participant counted as exposed if, within 2 weeks of entering the study, that participant had been in contact with someone who had a PCR-confirmed or clinician-diagnosed COVID-19 case. In the prospective study, whole blood, serum and a nasopharyngeal or oropharyngeal swab were collected from each participant by mobile phlebotomists. Additional blood draws and questionnaires over an approximately two-month period could optionally be provided by prospective study participants. Before DNA extraction, blood samples from the prospective study were shipped at room temperature or frozen.

TCRbeta CDR3 regions were amplified from genomic DNA using the immunoSEQ Assay, a bias-controlled multiplex PCR. Concerning the study's data processing: Within the assay, amplification of reference gene primers was used to estimate how many nucleated cells each sample contained. Sequence reads were collapsed and filtered to measure the absolute abundance of every unique TCRbeta CDR3 rearrangement. For each sample, productive Simpson clonality was calculated as the square root of Simpson's diversity index across productive rearrangements. TCRdb re-hosts the immuneACCESS table, in-frame sequences only. Its copies lack some clones; in the studies checked, an unresolved V gene accounts for under half of them, and the cause for the rest is not known. V, J and clone size reflect that table, while D and trimming were determined from the DNA. The sample records roughly 270,000 clones, roughly 80% of which are singletons. The biggest ten clones account for roughly 4.7% of the sample.

This sequence originates from a man in his forties or fifties who had been exposed to COVID-19. What was sequenced was PBMCs or T cells enriched from blood (not recorded which). In this chain, TRBV14 is recombined with TRBJ2-5; the best D guess is TRBD2, with 7 bases matching. The DNA reads as follows: TGTGCCAGCAGCCCAGGTCGCCGGGGGGCTAAGGGAGAGACCCAGTACTTC. Its protein product is CASSPGRRGAKGETQYF.